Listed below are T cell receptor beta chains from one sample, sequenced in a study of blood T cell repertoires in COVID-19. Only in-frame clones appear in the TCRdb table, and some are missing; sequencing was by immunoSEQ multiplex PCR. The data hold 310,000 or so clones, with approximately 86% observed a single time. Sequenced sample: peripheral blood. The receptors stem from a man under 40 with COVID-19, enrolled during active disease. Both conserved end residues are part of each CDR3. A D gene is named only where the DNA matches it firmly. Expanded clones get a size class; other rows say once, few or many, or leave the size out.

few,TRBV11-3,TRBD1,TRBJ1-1,CASSLDSGGRITEAFF,TGTGCCAGCAGCTTAGATTCAGGGGGCAGGATCACTGAAGCTTTCTTT
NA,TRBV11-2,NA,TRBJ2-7,CASSLDRDEQYF,TGTGCCAGCAGCTTAGATCGAGATGAGCAGTACTTC
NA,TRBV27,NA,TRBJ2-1,CASSPLSGTEQFF,TGTGCCAGCAGTCCCTTGTCCGGGACAGAGCAGTTCTTC
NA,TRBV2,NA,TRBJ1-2,CASSEVGGDGDGYTF,TGTGCCAGCAGTGAAGTAGGAGGGGACGGGGATGGCTACACCTTC
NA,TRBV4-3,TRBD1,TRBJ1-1,CASSQDLGTGASAFF,TGCGCCAGCAGCCAAGATTTAGGGACAGGGGCCTCAGCTTTCTTT
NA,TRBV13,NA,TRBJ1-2,CASSLSRGYTF,TGTGCCAGCAGCTTATCCAGAGGCTACACCTTC
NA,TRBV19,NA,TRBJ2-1,CASSIGRDNEQFF,TGTGCCAGTAGTATAGGGAGGGACAATGAGCAGTTCTTC
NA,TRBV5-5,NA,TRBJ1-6,CASSSEFAYNSPLHF,TGTGCCAGCAGCTCGGAGTTTGCCTATAATTCACCCCTCCACTTT
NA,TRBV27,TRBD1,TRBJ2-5,CASKSTGGGETQYF,TGTGCCAGCAAATCTACAGGGGGCGGGGAGACCCAGTACTTC
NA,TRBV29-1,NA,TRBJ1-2,CSVDERRHYGYTF,TGCAGCGTTGATGAGAGGAGACACTATGGCTACACCTTC
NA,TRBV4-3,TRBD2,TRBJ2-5,CASSQRLAGVLIQETQYF,TGCGCCAGCAGCCAAAGACTAGCGGGAGTCCTCATTCAAGAGACCCAGTACTTC
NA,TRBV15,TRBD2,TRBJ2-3,CATSRARLAGIDTQYF,TGTGCCACCAGCAGAGCGCGACTAGCGGGAATAGATACGCAGTATTTT
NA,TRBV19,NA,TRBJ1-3,CASSPQHDIGNTIYF,TGTGCCAGTAGTCCTCAGCACGACATTGGAAACACCATATATTTT
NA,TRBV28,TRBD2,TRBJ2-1,CASTLGSSGSNEQFF,TGTGCCAGCACCCTAGGGTCTAGCGGGAGCAATGAGCAGTTCTTC
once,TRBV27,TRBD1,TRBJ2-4,CASSPWTGLNIQYF,TGTGCCAGCAGTCCTTGGACAGGGCTAAACATTCAGTACTTC
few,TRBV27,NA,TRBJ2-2,CASSLSYPGRTGELFF,TGTGCCAGCAGTTTAAGTTACCCAGGGAGGACCGGGGAGCTGTTTTTT
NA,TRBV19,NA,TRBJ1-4,CASSIRQNEKLFF,TGTGCCAGTAGTATAAGACAGAATGAAAAACTGTTTTTT
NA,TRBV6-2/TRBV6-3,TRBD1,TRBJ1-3,CASSYSPGQRSGNTIYF,TGTGCCAGCAGTTACAGCCCGGGACAGCGCTCTGGAAACACCATATATTTT
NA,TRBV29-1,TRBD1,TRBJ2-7,CSVGQGRNEQYF,TGCAGCGTTGGACAGGGGAGAAACGAGCAGTACTTC
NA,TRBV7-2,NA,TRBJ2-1,CASSLVGPSEQFF,TGTGCCAGCAGCTTAGTGGGTCCTAGCGAGCAGTTCTTC
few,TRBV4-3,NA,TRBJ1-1,CASSQGQENTEAFF,TGCGCCAGCAGCCAAGGACAAGAGAACACTGAAGCTTTCTTT
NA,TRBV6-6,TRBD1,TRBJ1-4,CASSWTGFGEKLFF,TGTGCCAGCAGTTGGACAGGGTTTGGCGAAAAACTGTTTTTT
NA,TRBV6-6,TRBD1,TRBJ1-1,CASSPFGTGEVGTEAFF,TGTGCCAGCAGTCCGTTCGGGACAGGGGAGGTAGGGACTGAAGCTTTCTTT
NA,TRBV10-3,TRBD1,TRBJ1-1,CASIFPGQDEAFF,TGTGCCAGCATATTTCCCGGACAGGACGAAGCTTTCTTT
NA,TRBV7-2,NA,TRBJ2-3,CASSLSAGDTQYF,TGTGCCAGCAGCTTATCGGCGGGAGATACGCAGTATTTT
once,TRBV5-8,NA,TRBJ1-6,CASSLTGNFYNSPLHF,TGTGCCAGCAGCTTGACAGGGAACTTCTATAATTCACCCCTCCACTTT
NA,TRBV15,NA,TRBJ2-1,CATSRDRAWRDEQFF,TGTGCCACCAGCAGAGATCGGGCGTGGAGGGATGAGCAGTTCTTC
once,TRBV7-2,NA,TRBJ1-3,CASSPLGRNTIYF,TGTGCCAGCAGCCCCCTGGGGCGAAACACCATATATTTT
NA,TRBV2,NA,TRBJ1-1,CASRLTGNTEAFF,TGTGCCAGCAGACTGACAGGGAACACTGAAGCTTTCTTT
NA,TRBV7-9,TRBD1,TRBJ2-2,CASSWTGQSNGELFF,TGTGCCAGCAGCTGGACGGGACAGAGTAACGGGGAGCTGTTTTTT
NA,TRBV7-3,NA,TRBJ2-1,CASSLTVGNRVNEQFF,TGTGCCAGCAGCTTAACGGTAGGCAACAGGGTGAATGAGCAGTTCTTC
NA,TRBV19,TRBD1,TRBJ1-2,CASSTTGTGMHYGYTF,TGTGCCAGTAGTACAACCGGGACAGGGATGCACTATGGCTACACCTTC
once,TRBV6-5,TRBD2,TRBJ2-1,CASSYSSSGSNEQFF,TGTGCCAGCAGTTACTCGTCTAGCGGGAGCAATGAGCAGTTCTTC
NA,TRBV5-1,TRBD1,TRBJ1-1,CASSLERERQGINTEAFF,TGCGCCAGCAGCTTGGAGCGGGAGCGACAGGGCATCAACACTGAAGCTTTCTTT
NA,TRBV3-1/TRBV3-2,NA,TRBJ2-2,CASSHRGPNTGELFF,TGTGCCAGCAGCCACAGGGGCCCTAACACCGGGGAGCTGTTTTTT
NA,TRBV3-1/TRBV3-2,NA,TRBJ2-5,CASSQEDRSLETQYF,TGTGCCAGCAGCCAAGAGGACAGATCACTGGAGACCCAGTACTTC
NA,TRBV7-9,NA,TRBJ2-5,CASSTGQLRYQETQYF,TGTGCCAGCAGCACCGGACAGCTACGGTACCAAGAGACCCAGTACTTC
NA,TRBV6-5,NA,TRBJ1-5,CASSYSRGQPQHF,TGTGCCAGCAGTTACTCAAGGGGTCAGCCCCAGCATTTT
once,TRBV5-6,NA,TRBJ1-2,CASSRFNGPYGYTF,TGTGCCAGCAGCCGTTTTAACGGTCCCTATGGCTACACCTTC
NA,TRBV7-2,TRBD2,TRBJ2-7,CASSLDPGLVYEQYF,TGTGCCAGCAGCTTAGACCCGGGACTAGTCTACGAGCAGTACTTC
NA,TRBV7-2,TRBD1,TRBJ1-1,CASSPGQGSTEAFF,TGTGCCAGCAGCCCGGGACAGGGTAGCACTGAAGCTTTCTTT
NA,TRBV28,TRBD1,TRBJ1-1,CASSFTQGMNTEAFF,TGTGCCAGCAGTTTCACACAGGGGATGAACACTGAAGCTTTCTTT
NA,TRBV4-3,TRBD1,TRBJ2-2,CASSRNRGNTGELFF,TGCGCCAGCAGCCGTAACAGGGGTAACACCGGGGAGCTGTTTTTT
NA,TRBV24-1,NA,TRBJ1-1,CATVDRSNTEAFF,TGTGCCACCGTAGACAGGTCGAACACTGAAGCTTTCTTT
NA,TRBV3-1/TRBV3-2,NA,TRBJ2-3,CASSQGRPYTDTQYF,TGTGCCAGCAGCCAAGGGCGGCCGTACACAGATACGCAGTATTTT
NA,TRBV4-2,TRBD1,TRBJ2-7,CASSQPGQGAYEQYF,TGTGCCAGCAGCCAACCGGGACAGGGGGCCTACGAGCAGTACTTC
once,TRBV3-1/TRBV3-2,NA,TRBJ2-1,CASSLSGGNEQFF,TGTGCCAGCAGCCTGTCGGGTGGGAATGAGCAGTTCTTC